The 20 T cell receptor beta chains given below trace back to one sample, sequenced in a study of cytomegalovirus exposure and HLA in healthy donors. Vbeta (60) and Jbeta (13) primers were used in the PCR. Assay used: immunoSEQ multiplex PCR; TCRdb lists only in-frame clones, some missing. In the table there are fewer than 150,000 clones, about three quarters of which are singletons. The sample taken for sequencing was PBMCs. The receptors come from a man aged 40-49 years in good health and CMV-seropositive.

The V and J genes are TRBV13 and TRBJ1-2; TRBD1 might be the D (6 bases). Germline V lookup: CDR1 PRHDT, CDR2 FYEKMQ (reference sequence). The V end was cut by 5 bases, the J end by 2 bases, with 12 bases between. The CDR3 runs to 14 residues. CDR3 DNA: TGTGCCAGCAGCGACCCCAGGGGCAACTATGGCTACACCTTC. Its translation: CASSDPRGNYGYTF. Full variable domain (rest looked up from reference TRBV13 and TRBJ1-2): AAGVIQSPRHLIKEKRETATLKCYPIPRHDTVYWYQQGPGQDPQFLISFYEKMQSDKGSIPDRFSAQQFSDYHSELNMSSLELGDSALYFCASSDPRGNYGYTFGSGTRLTVV.

The chain employs TRBV7-8 and TRBJ2-7; D perhaps matches TRBD1 (7 bases). Germline CDR1 and CDR2: SGHVS and FQNEAQ. CDR3 length: 14 amino acids. V gave up 5 bases and J gave up 2 bases, with 13 bases separating them. CDR3 sequence: CASSLGGQTYEQYF. For the CDR3, the DNA is TGTGCCAGCAGCCTGGGGGGACAGACCTACGAGCAGTACTTC. Full variable domain (rest looked up from reference TRBV7-8 and TRBJ2-7): GAGVSQSPRYKVAKRGQDVALRCDPISGHVSLFWYQQALGQGPEFLTYFQNEAQLDKSGLPSDRFFAERPEGSVSTLKIQRTQQEDSAVYLCASSLGGQTYEQYFGPGTRLTVT.

The chain couples TRBV6-5 to TRBJ1-2; a possible D gene is TRBD1 (6 bases). V gave up 6 bases and J gave up 6 bases, with 14 bases separating them. The CDR3 consists of 13 residues. CDR1 is MNHEY and CDR2 is SVGAGI in the germline V gene. CDR3 DNA: TGTGCCAGCAGGCCAACAGGGCAGCATGGCTACACCTTC. It specifies CASRPTGQHGYTF.

The V and J genes are TRBV19 and TRBJ2-1; 7 bases match TRBD2. From germline, CDR1 is LNHDA and CDR2 SQIVND (reference sequence). There are 15 residues in the CDR3. V lost 3 bases and J lost 9; bases outside the gene matches: 11. The CDR3 region has the DNA TGTGCCAGTAGTATTCGGTCTAGTGGGGGGGGTGAGCAGTTCTTC. It translates to CASSIRSSGGGEQFF.

V gene TRBV4-1 combines with J gene TRBJ2-7; the match to TRBD1 covers 7 bases. This CDR3 is built from 16 residues. Germline loops: CDR1 MGHRA, CDR2 YSYEKL. V dropped 0 bases and J dropped 0; count of bases not matched to a gene: 5. The CDR3 DNA sequence: TGCGCCAGCAGCCAAGACTCGGGGACAGCCTCCTACGAGCAGTACTTC. Translating it yields CASSQDSGTASYEQYF.

The chain recombines TRBV19 with TRBJ2-7, with 9 bases aligning to TRBD1. CDR1 is LNHDA and CDR2 is SQIVND in the germline V gene (reference sequence). There are 15 residues in the CDR3. V shed 1 base, J shed 5 bases, and the junction held 6 bases outside the gene matches. CDR3 region: CASSIVRDRAHEQYF. The CDR3 DNA reads TGTGCCAGTAGTATAGTTCGGGACAGGGCCCACGAGCAGTACTTC.

The CDR3: CASSIGRVGYTDTQYF. CDR3 nucleotide sequence: TGTGCCAGTAGTATAGGGAGGGTCGGATACACAGATACGCAGTATTTT. The V gene is TRBV19, the J gene TRBJ2-3, with D perhaps matching TRBD2 (6 bases). The CDR3 contains 16 residues. Trimming pared 1 base from V and 2 bases from J, leaving 13 bases between. The V gene's germline CDR1 is LNHDA and CDR2 SQIVND (reference sequence). The full variable domain, rest sourced from reference TRBV19 and TRBJ2-3, is DGGITQSPKYLFRKEGQNVTLSCEQNLNHDAMYWYRQDPGQGLRLIYYSQIVNDFQKGDIAEGYSVSREKKESFPLTVTSAQKNPTAFYLCASSIGRVGYTDTQYFGPGTRLTVL.

The rearrangement joins TRBV18 to TRBJ2-7; weak D call: TRBD1 (6 bases). CDR1 KGHSH and CDR2 LQKENI come from the germline V gene. Trimming left V 5 bases short and J 1 base short, with 12 bases between. This CDR3 has 14 residues. DNA of the CDR3: TGTGCCAGCTCAGCCGGGACACCTTCCTACGAGCAGTACTTC. This codes for CASSAGTPSYEQYF.

The rearrangement links TRBV28 to TRBJ2-1; 11 bases align to TRBD1. The J segment lost 7 bases and the V segment lost 2 bases, leaving 4 bases of the junction unmatched. CDR3 size: 15 residues. CDR1 is MDHEN, CDR2 SYDVKM, per germline. The CDR3 is CASSLLGTGGNEQFF. The CDR3 DNA follows: TGTGCCAGCAGTTTACTTGGGACAGGGGGTAATGAGCAGTTCTTC.

J is TRBJ2-5 and V is TRBV2, with 7 bases aligning to TRBD2. Matching the DNA end better, TRBJ2-7 makes the J call doubtful. Germline-derived CDR1 and CDR2 are SNHLY and FYNNEI. The CDR3 runs to 15 residues. The CDR3 DNA reads TGTGCCAGCACGAAAGGCGGCGGGAGCTCCTACGAGCAGTACTTC. Translated, it gives CASTKGGGSSYEQYF.

This clone was picked up a small number of times. The chain carries TRBV28 and TRBJ2-7, with D maybe TRBD2 (6 bases). Between the trimmed V and J ends, which lost 4 bases and 1 base, there was a span of 20 bases. Germline-derived CDR1 and CDR2 are MDHEN and SYDVKM. The CDR3 has 17 residues. CDR3 sequence (DNA): TGTGCCAGCAGTTGGGGAGCAGCCCAAGGGACTTCCTACGAGCAGTACTTC. Amino acid sequence: CASSWGAAQGTSYEQYF.

CDR3 DNA sequence: TGTGCCAGCAGTCGGGCCGGGGGGGGCACAGATACGCAGTATTTT. As protein: CASSRAGGGTDTQYF. The chain employs TRBV6-5 and TRBJ2-3, with 8 positions matching TRBD2. The J segment lost 1 base and the V segment lost 5 bases, leaving 5 bases of the junction unmatched. Germline V lookup: CDR1 MNHEY, CDR2 SVGAGI. This CDR3 is built from 15 residues.

The chain recombines TRBV27 with TRBJ2-1; 10 positions match TRBD2. Germline CDR1 is MNHEY and CDR2 is SMNVEV (reference sequence). V dropped 5 bases and J dropped 2; count of bases not matched to a gene: 3. CDR3 size: 15 residues. The CDR3 here is CASSRSGGTYNEQFF. The CDR3 nucleotides are TGTGCCAGCAGTCGTAGCGGGGGGACCTACAATGAGCAGTTCTTC.

This chain connects TRBV5-1 to TRBJ2-1, with 8 bases lining up with TRBD2. Germline CDR1 SGHRS, CDR2 YFSETQ. The CDR3 loop spans 15 amino acids. Trimming removed 5 bases from V and 15 bases from J; junction bases left unmatched: 19. The CDR3 bases are TGCGCCAGCAGTAGCGGGGTAATCTTACCCCCTCATGGGTTCTTC. Protein sequence: CASSSGVILPPHGFF.

The chain links TRBV29-1 to TRBJ2-1, with D maybe TRBD2 (5 bases). Germline V gene lookup returns CDR1 SQVTM and CDR2 ANQGSEA. Trimming shortened V by 0 bases and J by 10 bases, and 13 bases separated the two germline ends. The CDR3 length is 13 residues. CDR3 nucleotides: TGCAGCGTTGAAGATCCTCTGCGGGCAGAGCAGTTCTTC. Translation gives CSVEDPLRAEQFF.

The rearrangement joins TRBV5-4 to TRBJ2-5; the D gene is possibly TRBD2 (6 bases). Trimming removed 1 base from V and 2 bases from J, with 9 bases in between. Germline V CDR1 and CDR2: SGHNT, YYREEE (reference sequence). This CDR3 has 14 residues. The DNA for the CDR3 is TGTGCCAGCAGCTTGAGACGGGAGCAAGAGACCCAGTACTTC. Protein product: CASSLRREQETQYF.

The chain links TRBV10-3 to TRBJ1-5; the D gene is possibly TRBD1 (5 bases). V lost 0 bases to trimming and J lost 3 bases, with 12 bases between them. This CDR3 has 16 amino acids. Germline values: CDR1 ENHRY, CDR2 SYGVKD. The CDR3 sequence is CAISESWAGNNQPQHF. For the CDR3, the DNA is TGTGCCATCAGTGAGTCCTGGGCAGGGAACAATCAGCCCCAGCATTTT.

This chain uses TRBV30 with TRBJ1-1, with D perhaps matching TRBD1 (5 bases). In germline, CDR1 is GTSNPN, CDR2 SVGIG (reference sequence). CDR3 length: 12 residues. V shed 2 bases and J shed 4 bases, with 8 bases lying between them. CDR3 loop: CAWSQGLTEAFF. As DNA, the CDR3 is TGTGCCTGGAGTCAGGGTCTCACTGAAGCTTTCTTT.

V gene TRBV5-6 combines with J gene TRBJ1-5, with D maybe TRBD1 (6 bases). The germline V and J ends were trimmed by 5 bases and 7 bases, with 19 bases remaining between them. Looked up from germline, CDR1 is SGHDT and CDR2 is YYEEEE. This CDR3 has 15 residues. The CDR3 loop is CASSTRDTLGQPQHF. The CDR3 DNA reads TGTGCCAGCAGTACCCGGGACACCTTGGGGCAGCCCCAGCATTTT.

This clone was seen only once. This chain uses TRBV5-4 with TRBJ1-1; D is unresolved. Trimming stripped 4 bases from V and 3 bases from J, with 16 bases between. The CDR3 loop spans 15 amino acids. In germline, CDR1 is SGHNT, CDR2 YYREEE (reference sequence). CDR3 sequence (DNA): TGTGCCAGCAGCCAGGCCAGTGCCGGGGACACTGAAGCTTTCTTT. Residues: CASSQASAGDTEAFF.